Reported below is one TCR beta chain. What it binds is not known. Trimming removed 6 bases from V and 1 base from J; junction bases left unmatched: 2. The CDR3 length is 13 residues. The V gene's germline CDR1 is MNHNY and CDR2 SVGAGI (reference sequence). The protocol was immunoSEQ multiplex PCR, while the TCRdb copy is restricted to in-frame clones and leaves out a portion. The repertoire holds 120,000 to 150,000 clones, with under 95% as singletons. The data are from a study of T cell responses to AZD1222 COVID-19 vaccine. Study observations and caveats: Mapped onto spike, vaccine-associated CD4 TCRs spanned it and were dominant at 160-218 and 743-854. Unmutated variant regions are reportedly the target of nearly half of TCRs that are spike-specific. Repertoires were obtained solely post-peak T cell response.

The starting material was peripheral blood, obtained on day 0 of AZD1222 vaccination. The TCR comes from an adult in good health. This rearrangement joins TRBV6-6 to TRBJ1-1; 7 nucleotides line up with TRBD1. CDR3 in amino acids: CASSGQENTEAFF. CDR3 nucleotide sequence: TGTGCCAGCAGCGGACAGGAGAACACTGAAGCTTTCTTT.